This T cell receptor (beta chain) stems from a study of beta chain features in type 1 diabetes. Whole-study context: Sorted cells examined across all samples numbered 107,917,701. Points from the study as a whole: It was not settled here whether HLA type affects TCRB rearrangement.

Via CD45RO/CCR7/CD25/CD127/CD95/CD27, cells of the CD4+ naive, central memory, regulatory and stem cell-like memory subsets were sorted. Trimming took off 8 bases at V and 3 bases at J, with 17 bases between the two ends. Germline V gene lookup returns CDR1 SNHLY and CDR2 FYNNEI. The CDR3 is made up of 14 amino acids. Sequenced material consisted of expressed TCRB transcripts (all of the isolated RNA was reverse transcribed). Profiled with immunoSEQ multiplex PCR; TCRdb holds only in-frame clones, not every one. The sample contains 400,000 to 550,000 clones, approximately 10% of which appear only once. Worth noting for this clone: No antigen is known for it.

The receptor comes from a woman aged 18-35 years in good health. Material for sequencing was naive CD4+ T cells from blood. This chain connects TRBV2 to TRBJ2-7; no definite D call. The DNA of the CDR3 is TGTGCCAGCTCGCCCTGGACGGAAAACTACGAGCAGTACTTC. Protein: CASSPWTENYEQYF.